These 21 T cell receptor beta chains originate from one sample sequenced in a study of spatial heterogeneity in lung cancer. Study observations and caveats: Expanded intratumoral alpha and beta TCR counts tracked tumor mutation counts.

TCRdb called the 5' RACE reads again in MiXCR, with one record for every CDR3 protein. The profile shows hundreds of distinct CDR3 sequences, about 40% of them singletons. These TCRs' antigens remain unknown. Time point of the sample: sample taken at primary tumor resection. The input for sequencing was lung tumor tissue, taken at surgery. These receptors were taken from a male donor with early-stage non-small cell lung cancer.

This clonotype was picked up a small number of times. Being off target in a library aimed at alpha chains, this beta chain has a size of little meaning. The V call is TRBV12-3 or TRBV12-4, the J call TRBJ1-1; the D gene is possibly TRBD1 (6 bases). The CDR3 runs to 13 residues. The germline V and J ends were trimmed by 4 bases and 7 bases, with 13 bases remaining between them. This CDR3 is CASSYGGRSEAFF. The DNA of the CDR3 is TGTGCCAGCAGTTATGGGGGGCGCAGTGAAGCTTTCTTT.

Regarding this clonotype: With the library built for alpha chains, this beta chain is off target and its frequency is not meaningful. The rearrangement links TRBV18 to TRBJ1-1, with D uncertain. The CDR3 runs 13 residues. V lost 5 bases and J 5 bases, leaving 12 bases between the germline ends. From germline, CDR1 is KGHSH and CDR2 LQKENI. The CDR3 here is CASSSPWGTEAFF. In DNA, the CDR3 is TGTGCCAGCTCATCCCCCTGGGGTACTGAAGCTTTCTTT.

Remarks on this clonotype: In a library made to pick up alpha chains, this beta chain is a stray read with a size that means little. V usage is TRBV29-1 and J usage is TRBJ1-1, with 8 bases identical to TRBD1. V was pared by 4 bases and J by 11 bases, with 12 bases of the junction left unmatched. Per germline, CDR1 SQVTM and CDR2 ANQGSEA. This CDR3 comprises 13 residues. CDR3: CSVGPGTGLGAFF. As DNA, the CDR3 is TGCAGCGTTGGACCCGGGACAGGACTTGGGGCTTTCTTT.

On this clonotype: Since the library was made to target alpha chains, this beta chain is a stray read and its abundance is not meaningful. The chain couples TRBV20-1 to TRBJ2-7, with a weak D call TRBD2 (6 bases). V lost 5 bases and J 2 bases, leaving 13 bases between the germline ends. The CDR3 is 13 residues long. Germline V CDR1 and CDR2: DFQATT, SNEGSKA (reference sequence). The CDR3: CSAPGDQAYEQYF. DNA of the CDR3: TGCAGTGCTCCGGGGGACCAAGCCTACGAGCAGTACTTC.

By its share, this clonotype is medium-sized. This beta chain turned up in a library designed for alpha chains; as an off-target read, its abundance says little. The rearrangement links TRBV20-1 to TRBJ1-5; D remains ambiguous. CDR3 length: 12 amino acids. Deletions cut 0 bases from V and 9 bases from J, with 9 bases between. Germline V CDR1 and CDR2: DFQATT, SNEGSKA (reference sequence). The CDR3 DNA is TGCAGTGCTAGAGATCTGAGACGGCCCCAGCATTTT. Its protein product is CSARDLRRPQHF.

This clonotype is hyperexpanded by share. This beta chain represents an off-target read in a library built for alpha chains; its size is of limited meaning. This chain joins TRBV20-1 and TRBJ2-3; no clear D gene. The germline CDR1 and CDR2 sequences are DFQATT and SNEGSKA (reference sequence). The V gene lost 1 base and the J gene lost 3 bases, with 8 bases spanning the gap. CDR3 length: 13 amino acids. The CDR3 nucleotides read TGCAGTGCTAGAGGGACGGTGACAGATACGCAGTATTTT. Its protein product is CSARGTVTDTQYF.

This clonotype was detected once. This beta chain was picked up by a library intended for alpha chains and is off target, so its count carries little meaning. The chain employs TRBV5-4 and TRBJ2-5; 12 nucleotides line up with TRBD2. Germline trimming cut 1 base from V and 4 bases from J; bases unmatched to any gene: 5. CDR3 length equals 16 residues. The V gene's germline CDR1 is SGHNT and CDR2 YYREEE (reference sequence). CDR3 sequence (DNA): TGTGCCAGCAGCTTGCAACTAGCGGGAGGCACAGAGACCCAGTACTTC. Its protein product is CASSLQLAGGTETQYF.

Regarding this clonotype: A library prepared for alpha chains yielded this beta chain as an off-target read; its size is of little meaning. J is TRBJ2-3 and V is TRBV6-1; TRBD1 might be the D (5 bases). The V gene lost 2 bases and the J gene lost 0 bases, with 9 bases spanning the gap. The CDR3 totals 15 residues. Germline values: CDR1 MNHNS, CDR2 SASEGT. CDR3 sequence: CASSEKGISTDTQYF. The DNA for the CDR3 is TGTGCCAGCAGTGAAAAGGGGATTAGCACAGATACGCAGTATTTT.

As to this clonotype: This beta chain is a stray read from a library made for alpha chains; its abundance is not meaningful. V and J are TRBV5-1 and TRBJ2-5; 11 nucleotides match TRBD2. Per the germline V gene, CDR1 is SGHRS and CDR2 is YFSETQ. The CDR3 sequence is 16 residues long. With V trimmed by 4 bases and J by 2 bases, 7 bases remained unmatched. Here the CDR3 DNA reads TGCGCCAGCAGCCCACTAGCGGGAGACTATCAAGAGACCCAGTACTTC. Protein sequence: CASSPLAGDYQETQYF.

This clonotype ranks as medium-sized. Found in a library prepared for alpha chains, this beta chain is an off-target read, and its abundance has little meaning. V and J are TRBV7-1 and TRBJ1-5; D uncertain. TRBV7-1 is classed as an ORF, of uncertain function. This CDR3 comprises 13 residues. Between the trimmed V and J ends, which lost 3 bases and 4 bases, there was a span of 7 bases. CDR3 protein: CASSSTQNQPQHF. In DNA, the CDR3 is TGTGCCAGCAGCTCGACCCAAAATCAGCCCCAGCATTTT.

As for this clonotype: A library made for alpha chains picked up this beta chain off target, so its size means little. The chain recombines TRBV10-2 with TRBJ1-5; no clear D. The V end was cut by 0 bases, the J end by 2 bases, with 5 bases between. Germline CDR1 and CDR2: WSHSY and SAAADI. This CDR3 has 14 residues. CDR3 DNA: TGCGCCAGCAGTGAGTCAGGTGGCAATCAGCCCCAGCATTTT. This gives the protein CASSESGGNQPQHF.

About this clonotype: As an off-target read in a library built for alpha chains, this beta chain has a frequency of little significance. The rearrangement uses TRBV13 and TRBJ1-1, with D perhaps TRBD1 (5 bases). The CDR3 covers 14 residues. The V gene's germline CDR1 is PRHDT and CDR2 FYEKMQ (reference sequence). Trimming removed 4 bases at V and 2 bases at J, with 11 bases between. This CDR3 reads CASSSDSLNTEAFF. Here the CDR3 DNA reads TGTGCCAGCAGCTCAGACAGCCTTAACACTGAAGCTTTCTTT.

On this clonotype itself: This beta chain is an off-target read within a library intended for alpha chains, so its frequency means little. The CDR3 DNA reads as TGCAGCGCTAGGGACAACCCCTACGAGCAGTACTTC. It specifies CSARDNPYEQYF. J is TRBJ2-7 and V is TRBV29-1; possibly TRBD1 for D (6 bases). This CDR3 is 12 amino acids long. V lost 7 bases to trimming and J lost 2 bases, with 12 bases between them. In germline, CDR1 is SQVTM, CDR2 ANQGSEA.

A word on this clonotype: This beta chain is a stray read from a library made for alpha chains; its abundance is not meaningful. This sequence joins TRBV29-1 and TRBJ1-2; no clear D. The CDR3 covers 11 residues. V was clipped by 4 bases and J by 4 bases, with 7 bases between them. In germline, CDR1 is SQVTM, CDR2 ANQGSEA. The CDR3 loop is CSVVTPYGYTF. CDR3 nucleotide sequence: TGCAGCGTTGTCACCCCCTATGGCTACACCTTC.

In regard to this clonotype: In a library made to pick up alpha chains, this beta chain is a stray read with a size that means little. V usage is TRBV2 and J usage is TRBJ1-6, with a possible D match to TRBD1 (5 bases). Deletions cut 2 bases from V and 7 bases from J, with 9 bases between. CDR1 is SNHLY and CDR2 is FYNNEI in the germline V gene. The CDR3 loop spans 14 amino acids. The CDR3 spells CASSERQGNSPLHF. DNA of the CDR3: TGTGCCAGCAGTGAACGCCAGGGAAATTCACCCCTCCACTTT.

The sample holds one count of this clonotype. Little can be read into the size of this beta chain, an off-target read in a library designed for alpha chains. This chain uses TRBV14 with TRBJ1-2, with no clear D. The CDR3 loop spans 12 amino acids. Trimming removed 1 base from V and 5 bases from J, with 5 bases in between. Germline V gene sequence: CDR1 SGHDN, CDR2 FVKESK. The CDR3 here is CASSQAAYGYTF. The DNA of the CDR3 is TGTGCCAGCAGCCAAGCTGCGTATGGCTACACCTTC.

A note on this clonotype: The library was built for alpha chains, so this beta chain is an off-target read and its size means little. The V gene is TRBV29-1, the J gene TRBJ2-7; possibly TRBD1 for D (7 bases). Trimming left V 4 bases short and J 0 bases short, with 10 bases between. Germline CDR1 SQVTM, CDR2 ANQGSEA. The CDR3 is 13 residues long. CDR3 nucleotides: TGCAGCGTTGCTCAGGGGGGCTCCTACGAGCAGTACTTC. It yields the protein CSVAQGGSYEQYF.

This clonotype appeared a single time. Since it is a stray read in a library aimed at alpha chains, this beta chain has a size that is not meaningful. The chain is built from TRBV7-9 and TRBJ2-2, with TRBD1 identical over 8 bases. Germline CDR1 is SEHNR and CDR2 is FQNEAQ (reference sequence). The CDR3 sequence is 15 residues long. Trimming removed 3 bases from V and 3 bases from J; junction bases left unmatched: 3. CDR3 sequence: CASSLQGADTGELFF. CDR3 DNA sequence: TGTGCCAGCAGCTTGCAGGGGGCCGACACCGGGGAGCTGTTTTTT.

The sample holds one count of this clonotype. Because the library targeted alpha chains, this beta chain is an off-target read whose size means little. The chain joins TRBV6-6 to TRBJ1-6, with unresolved D. Trimming removed 4 bases at V and 7 bases at J, with 8 bases between. Germline-derived CDR1 and CDR2 are MNHNY and SVGAGI (reference sequence). The CDR3 length is 13 residues. The CDR3 is CASSSPENSPLHF. DNA of the CDR3: TGTGCCAGCAGTTCTCCTGAAAATTCACCCCTCCACTTT.

In the case of this clonotype: This beta chain turned up in a library designed for alpha chains; as an off-target read, its abundance says little. The rearrangement links TRBV28 to TRBJ2-3; D unresolved. From germline, CDR1 is MDHEN and CDR2 SYDVKM. The ends were cut back, 8 bases at V and 2 bases at J, with 8 bases in the middle. The CDR3 covers 12 residues. This CDR3 reads CASGKYTDTQYF. In DNA form, the CDR3 reads TGTGCCAGCGGGAAGTACACAGATACGCAGTATTTT.

There are a few counts of this clonotype. Since it is a stray read in a library aimed at alpha chains, this beta chain has a size that is not meaningful. This sequence joins TRBV10-1 and TRBJ2-7; maybe TRBD2 (6 bases). Germline V CDR1 and CDR2: WNHNN, SYGVQD (reference sequence). This CDR3 region has 13 residues. Trimming removed 3 bases at V and 4 bases at J, with 10 bases between. CDR3 amino acids: CASSEGTLYEQYF. CDR3 bases: TGCGCCAGCAGTGAAGGGACTCTTTACGAGCAGTACTTC.